This T cell receptor beta chain emerged from a study of T cell changes during pregnancy in multiple sclerosis. The repertoire was sequenced with immunoSEQ multiplex PCR; TCRdb's copy has only in-frame clones and lacks some. The sample includes tens of thousands of clones, 89% of them seen just once. From germline, CDR1 is MDHEN and CDR2 SYDVKM. After removal of 5 bases from V and 6 bases from J, the junction contained 11 bases not matched to a gene. The CDR3 runs 15 residues. The source was CD8+ T cells from peripheral blood mononuclear cells, collected in the second trimester of pregnancy. The chain joins TRBV28 to TRBJ2-7; 9 bases match TRBD1. The sequence derives from a female donor with multiple sclerosis, enrolled in a pregnancy study. CDR3 nucleotides: TGTGCCAGCAGTATGAATACCGGGACAGGGCTCGAGCAGTACTTC. Its protein product is CASSMNTGTGLEQYF. Complete variable domain (other parts from reference TRBV28 and TRBJ2-7): DVKVTQSSRYLVKRTGEKVFLECVQDMDHENMFWYRQDPGLGLRLIYFSYDVKMKEKGDIPEGYSVSREKKERFSLILESASTNQTSMYLCASSMNTGTGLEQYFGPGTRLTVT.